Below, 10 T cell receptor beta chains from the same sample are listed, as sequenced in a study of T cell responses to AZD1222 COVID-19 vaccine. Sequencing used immunoSEQ multiplex PCR; TCRdb keeps in-frame clones, though not all of them. Of 160,000 or so clones listed, approximately 90% are singletons. The input for sequencing was peripheral blood, taken 28 days after the second AZD1222 dose. Every receptor here comes from an adult who received the AZD1222 COVID-19 vaccine.

CDR3 DNA sequence: TGTGCCAGCAGCCCTCGGACTAGCGGGGGTGGTCATGAGCAGTTCTTC. It translates to CASSPRTSGGGHEQFF. V usage is TRBV5-4 and J usage is TRBJ2-1; 13 bases are a match to TRBD2. The CDR3 runs 16 residues. V trimming: 4 bases; J trimming: 8 bases; junction bases outside the gene matches: 9. Germline CDR1 and CDR2: SGHNT and YYREEE (reference sequence). Using reference TRBV5-4 and TRBJ2-1 for the parts outside the CDR3, the full variable domain is ETGVTQSPTHLIKTRGQQVTLRCSSQSGHNTVSWYQQALGQGPQFIFQYYREEENGRGNFPPRFSGLQFPNYSSELNVNALELDDSALYLCASSPRTSGGGHEQFFGPGTRLTVL.

The CDR3 loop reads CASSPTQGLDSPLHF. As DNA, the CDR3 is TGTGCCAGCAGCCCGACACAGGGACTGGATTCACCCCTCCACTTT. The rearrangement joins TRBV5-4 to TRBJ1-6, with D possibly TRBD1 on 6 matching bases. Germline loops: CDR1 SGHNT, CDR2 YYREEE (reference sequence). Trimming cost V 4 bases and J 8 bases, with 16 bases left between them. CDR3 length: 15 residues.

The chain joins TRBV30 to TRBJ1-1; 10 bases match TRBD1. CDR1 and CDR2 (germline): GTSNPN, SVGIG (reference sequence). CDR3 length: 13 amino acids. Unmatched junction bases numbered 4, after V lost 5 bases and J lost 4 bases. The CDR3 DNA reads as TGTGCCTGGTACGACAGGGGGCCCACTGAAGCTTTCTTT. It codes for CAWYDRGPTEAFF. Filled out from reference TRBV30 and TRBJ1-1, the complete variable domain reads SQTIHQWPATLVQPVGSPLSLECTVEGTSNPNLYWYRQAAGRGLQLLFYSVGIGQISSEVPQNLSASRPQDRQFILSSKKLLLSDSGFYLCAWYDRGPTEAFFGQGTRLTVV.

This chain connects TRBV6-2 or TRBV6-3 to TRBJ1-5, with D maybe TRBD1 (5 bases). V was clipped by 6 bases and J by 2 bases, with 11 bases between them. Germline V CDR1 and CDR2: MNHEY, SVGEGT. The CDR3 consists of 14 residues. CDR3 amino acids: CASSLGGGNQPQHF. The CDR3 DNA is TGTGCCAGCAGCCTCGGGGGGGGCAATCAGCCCCAGCATTTT.

The chain recombines TRBV7-2 with TRBJ1-6, with D perhaps matching TRBD1 (5 bases). The CDR3 contains 16 residues. Trimming cost V 1 base and J 11 bases, with 18 bases left between them. Germline V CDR1 and CDR2: SGHTA, FQGNSA. CDR3 nucleotides: TGTGCCAGCAGCTTAGGAGGCCTCCCCAGGGATGCACCCCTCCACTTT. As protein: CASSLGGLPRDAPLHF.

V usage is TRBV10-3 and J usage is TRBJ1-2; no clear D gene. Germline V gene sequence: CDR1 ENHRY, CDR2 SYGVKD. V shed 5 bases and J shed 3 bases, with 13 bases lying between them. The CDR3 is made up of 14 amino acids. The CDR3 nucleotides are TGTGCCATCAGTCAAGTCCAGAGCCACTATGGCTACACCTTC. The encoded protein is CAISQVQSHYGYTF.

This sequence joins TRBV5-1 and TRBJ2-3, with 10 positions matching TRBD2. V shed 6 bases, J shed 3 bases, and the junction held 4 bases outside the gene matches. This CDR3 region has 14 residues. Germline V CDR1 and CDR2: SGHRS, YFSETQ. The CDR3 nucleotides are TGCGCCAGCATCCCGGGACTAGCGACAGATACGCAGTATTTT. Protein sequence: CASIPGLATDTQYF.

The chain combines TRBV7-9 with TRBJ1-6; possible D gene TRBD1, 6 bases. CDR1 is SEHNR, CDR2 FQNEAQ, per germline (reference sequence). The CDR3 has 12 amino acids. The germline V and J ends were trimmed by 5 bases and 13 bases, with 12 bases remaining between them. CDR3 bases: TGTGCCAGCAGCCCCGGACAGCGGCCCCTCCACTTT. Translating gives CASSPGQRPLHF.

This clone was seen just once. This sequence joins TRBV6-2 or TRBV6-3 and TRBJ2-3; D gene unclear. CDR1 and CDR2 from the germline V gene are MNHEY and SVGEGT. The CDR3 covers 14 residues. Trimming shortened V by 5 bases and J by 3 bases, and 12 bases separated the two germline ends. Written as DNA, the CDR3 is TGTGCCAGCAGTGCCTTTCACAGTACAGATACGCAGTATTTT. Protein: CASSAFHSTDTQYF.

The rearrangement links TRBV6-5 to TRBJ2-3; 8 bases agree with TRBD2. This CDR3 is 14 amino acids long. Germline V lookup: CDR1 MNHEY, CDR2 SVGAGI. The CDR3 region is CATAQRGWADTQYF. The CDR3 nucleotides are TGTGCTACAGCCCAGCGGGGGTGGGCAGATACGCAGTATTTT.